The next 3 T cell receptor beta chains were all read from a single sample in a study of blood T cell repertoires in COVID-19. Data came from immunoSEQ multiplex PCR; TCRdb stores just in-frame clones and leaves some out. Of 55,000 to 75,000 clones in the sample, less than 85% are singletons; the top ten hold 22%. Sequenced input: peripheral blood. These receptors all come from a man in his 60s with acute or convalescent COVID-19.

The V and J genes are TRBV6-6 and TRBJ1-4; D may be TRBD1 (6 bases). Looked up from germline, CDR1 is MNHNY and CDR2 is SVGAGI (reference sequence). Between the trimmed V and J ends, which lost 6 bases and 7 bases, there was a span of 18 bases. There are 15 residues in the CDR3. This chain's CDR3 is CASRRDRTVGEKLFF. CDR3 nucleotide sequence: TGTGCCAGCAGGAGAGACAGGACAGTCGGTGAAAAACTGTTTTTT.

The J gene is TRBJ2-1, the V gene TRBV9; TRBD1 is a possible D gene (6 bases). The CDR3 length is 13 residues. CDR1 and CDR2 (germline): SGDLS, YYNGEE. Trimming removed 4 bases at V and 4 bases at J, with 9 bases between. The CDR3 DNA reads as TGTGCCAGCAGCACTACAGGGTACAATGAGCAGTTCTTC. Protein: CASSTTGYNEQFF.

The chain couples TRBV6-5 to TRBJ1-5; perhaps TRBD1 as D (5 bases). Germline CDR1 and CDR2: MNHEY and SVGAGI. This CDR3 spans 15 amino acids. Deletions cut 5 bases from V and 11 bases from J, with 22 bases between. In DNA, the CDR3 is TGTGCCAGCAGTCGAAGGGGACGGGGGACGGTGACCCAGCATTTT. This encodes CASSRRGRGTVTQHF.